This TCR beta chain was profiled in a study of blood T cell repertoires in COVID-19. Whole-study context: COVID-19 samples from acute and convalescent phases originated in the United States, Italy and Spain. PBMCs, B-cell-depleted T cells, or T cells were the source of the cDNA or gDNA that made up the material.

Original analysis: Estimates of nucleated cell counts were drawn from the amplification of reference gene primers. TCRdb keeps only in-frame clones here, not all; method: immunoSEQ multiplex PCR. V, J and clone size reflect that table, while D and trimming were determined from the DNA. Seen here are about 62,000 clones, around 89% observed once, and the top ten hold 3.5% to 5%. After removal of 3 bases from V and 1 base from J, the junction contained 12 bases not matched to a gene. The CDR3 length is 20 residues. CDR1 LGHNA and CDR2 YSLEER come from the germline V gene. Sequencing was performed on peripheral blood. This TCR was recovered from a human donor in a cohort sampled during active COVID-19. The J gene is TRBJ2-1, the V gene TRBV4-3; 13 bases map to TRBD2. CDR3 coding DNA: TGCGCCAGCAGCCAGTCCGCAGGACTAGCGGGAGTGGGTTCCTACAATGAGCAGTTCTTC. This sequence encodes CASSQSAGLAGVGSYNEQFF.